This T cell receptor beta chain appears in the sequencing data of a study of cytomegalovirus exposure and HLA in healthy donors (dated by TCRdb to 2016 to 2017). Regarding the research as a whole: According to an earlier analysis of 587 of the donors, 150 million to 200 million T cells yielded 95 million to 140 million unique TCR beta sequences and approximately 280 Gb of sequence data. An earlier analysis of fewer than 750 of the donors used high-throughput TCR beta sequencing to judge whether each TCR beta V gene segment behaved as functional or pseudogenic. To study patterns of TCR occurrence, a later analysis re-analyzed previously published TCR beta repertoires from 650 to 750 donors and added high-resolution HLA genotyping. Among around 400 genotyped donors of the cohort, an average of approximately 220,000 unique TCR beta nucleotide sequences was sequenced per donor, of which roughly 18% were non-productive. Both class I and class II loci were covered by HLA typing, at four-digit resolution. The study combined high-throughput TCR immunosequencing, statistical association of individual TCRs with disease status, and machine learning to predict cytomegalovirus infection status. Genome-wide SNP genotypes for about 65% of the roughly 670 donors were used in a later genetic analysis, which treated that subset as a discovery cohort. The genetic ancestry cluster associated with self-reported Caucasian donors included around 76% of the roughly 360 genotyped donors. Typing coverage differed by locus: A, B, C, DRB1 and DQB1 were typed in roughly 620-640 donors, DQA1 in about 560, DPA1 in 600 to 610, and DPB1 in roughly 450. The aim of the study was to test whether cataloging public T cell receptors could identify signatures of past pathogen exposure. A handful of DR-DQ haplotypes were treated as single units for association and clustering because of strong linkage in the cohort. Donor age, sex, ethnicity and CMV serostatus were compiled together with the repertoire data. All discovery cohort repertoires had been generated using a single sequencing platform. Roughly 300 gigabases of sequencing data and around 87 million unique TCR sequences were included in an early release covering roughly 600 HLA-typed donors. Along with the roughly 700-subject first cohort, a separate validation cohort of around 110 different subjects was used. The study used immunosequencing to profile the T cell repertoires of more than 650 subjects and linked those repertoires to cytomegalovirus serostatus. In the later analysis, no new phenotypic data were used to find candidate immune exposures; instead, reliance was placed on TCR beta sequences and their occurrence across donors. The paper's findings and limits, for the study overall: Linkage disequilibrium might explain the correlated functional status among segregating V segments, but an unknown experimental factor could not be excluded. Only TCR beta chains were sequenced in this cohort, and the absence of alpha or paired-chain data limited detectable features. A later genetic analysis associated a missense DCLRE1C variant with V-gene and J-gene trimming of TCR beta chains, and an independent cohort replicated the association. HLA typing was unavailable for some donors at each locus, so association tests used only the typed subset. Some IMGT-functional V segments, including TRBV6-2 and TRBV6-3, could not be told apart with the 87-base-pair reads, so those segments were excluded. A later analysis found that TCR association rates varied across HLA loci, with DRB1 alleles showing the most associated TCRs and HLA-C alleles the fewest. While some public TCRs were present in many individuals, most TCR sequences turned up only very rarely across donors. Cytomegalovirus status was reported to be diagnosed by the classifier with high specificity and sensitivity in both the original and validation cohorts. The presence/absence analyses assumed that sequencing depth was roughly uniform across donors, and that assumption may not be true. A group of highly shared sequence variants was considered likely to be a technical artifact of the sequencing pipeline. It was suggested by the authors that the approach could potentially be generalized to other disease states and immunological phenotypes. The only immune exposure information available for the cohort was CMV serostatus. The study listed 150 to 200 TCR beta chains as associated with cytomegalovirus. In a later genetic analysis, fewer N-insertions in productive TCRs were reported among donors in an Asian-associated ancestry cluster than the roughly 640-donor mean. Because counts were too low, some 17 rarely observed V segments, including chromosome 9 orphons, were excluded from the earlier analysis of several hundred of the donors. A further reported finding was that TCR beta sequences accurately predicted the HLA-A and HLA-B alleles for most subjects in the first cohort. When HLA alleles, especially DR and DQ, strongly co-occurred, attributing TCR associations to individual alleles was difficult. In vitro tests confirmed that a few of the cytomegalovirus-associated TCR beta chains recognize cytomegalovirus antigens. Broadly in line with IMGT annotations, most TCR beta V segments showed up in productive rearrangements about 87% or about 30% of the time in an earlier analysis of 450 to 600 of the donors. Specific HLA alleles were associated with 16,951 TCR beta sequences at a false discovery rate of 0.05 in a later analysis. A later analysis found that most CMV-associated TCR beta chains appeared HLA-restricted, with HLA associations seemingly driven largely by CMV exposure. In a later analysis, HLA-associated TCR beta chains showed more clonal expansion and lower generation probabilities than non-associated chains that were equally common. A later analysis reported that several top co-occurrence clusters appeared linked to parvovirus B19, influenza, CMV and Epstein-Barr virus.

In total, roughly 710 healthy bone marrow donors made up the cohort. Cohort members were all nominally healthy when sampled, although unrecorded immune exposures were likely present. The donor tested CMV seronegative, placing the donor among the approximately 360 seronegative members of the cohort. A peripheral blood sample was collected from each donor, and TCR beta sequencing was performed on peripheral blood mononuclear cells. Genomic DNA was extracted from the blood cell samples with the Qiagen DNeasy Blood Extraction Kit. Ends trimmed: V by 3 bases, J by 2 bases; bases unmatched to a gene: 6. Sequences SQVTM (CDR1) and ANQGSEA (CDR2) are obtained from the germline V gene. The CDR3 runs 14 residues from the cysteine to the phenylalanine. The DNA shown is the 42-base CDR3, in frame from base 1. This clone was seen only a few times. What antigen it recognizes has not been identified. Base qualities are not recorded, but no much larger clone differs from it by a single base.

To prepare the library, the immunoSEQ multiplex PCR assay was applied. A mixture of 60 forward primers for TCR Vbeta segments and 13 reverse primers for TCR Jbeta segments was used in the multiplex PCR. Amplification of the CDR3 region of rearranged TCR beta genes was performed with a multiplex PCR assay on genomic DNA. The Illumina HiSeq System was used to sequence the amplified TCR beta libraries as 87-base-pair reads. On the study's bioinformatics: Across the 670 or so repertoires, a later analysis counted approximately 83 million unique TCR beta chains, around 11 million of which were shared by at least two donors. Raw reads were error-corrected and collapsed into unique sequences by a nearest-neighbor algorithm in which closely related sequences were merged to remove PCR and sequencing errors. Alignment of CDR3 sequences to IMGT reference sequences was used to assign V, D and J gene segments. For a sequence to be retained, at least a six-nucleotide match to both a V gene segment and a J gene segment was required. A rearrangement counted as productive if the CDR3 had no stop codons and remained in frame with V and J, and every other rearrangement counted as non-productive. CDR3 was defined according to IMGT convention as the region running from the second conserved V-encoded cysteine to the conserved J-encoded phenylalanine. Sequences without an unambiguous match to a single V gene segment were excluded from the earlier analysis of 450 to 650 of the donors. In an earlier analysis of several hundred of the donors, V segments were called functional above 56.7% productive rearrangements and were called segregating when the between-donor standard deviation exceeded 5%. A statistical classification framework was built for diagnosing cytomegalovirus status from the catalog of TCR beta chain sequences. V and J gene assignment, in a later analysis, came from comparing TCR nucleotide sequences with IMGT/GENE-DB human TR gene sequences. The TCRdist pipeline was used in a later analysis to assign CDR3 sequences and most-parsimonious VDJ recombination scenarios. In a later analysis, every TCR beta chain was defined by the combination of its CDR3 amino acid sequence and its V-gene family, and reads without a unique V-gene family were dropped. To address suspected cross-contamination and a sequencing artifact, a later analysis removed approximately 600 highly shared, low-generation-probability nucleotide sequences. For each public chain, a later analysis derived a clonal expansion index from normalized ranks of inferred template counts within each repertoire. In a later analysis, generation probabilities were computed using a VDJ recombination model fitted to out-of-frame rearrangements, and the results were checked against IGoR. A later analysis scored TCR-TCR, TCR-HLA and TCR-CMV co-occurrence with hypergeometric tests, applying a repertoire-size bias correction to TCR pairs. In a later analysis, false discovery rates were estimated by permuting HLA or CMV assignments 20 times. In a later analysis, co-occurring TCRs were grouped with DBSCAN, and TCRdist sequence similarity was added when clustering was performed within HLA-allele-positive subsets. Co-occurrence clustering excluded repertoires with fewer than 30,000 or more than 120,000 public chains, plus five with anomalous nucleotide sharing. In TCRdb, the immuneACCESS table is reduced to in-frame sequences with V and J assigned. These tables do not hold every clone; where another copy was compared, an unresolved V gene accounts for under half, and the others remain unexplained. V and J calls and clone size come straight from that table; D and trimming were deduced from the DNA. This sample has tens of thousands of clones in its table, and around 78% of those were observed once. The ten largest make up 7.5% to 10% of the sample.

The rearranged chain carries TRBV29-1 and TRBJ2-5; 7 of the junction bases match TRBD2. This clonotype was obtained from a man aged 35-49 years in good health and CMV-seronegative. The sequencing input was PBMCs. The DNA sequence follows: TGCAGCGTTGACTCCGCGCGGGGGCAAGAGACCCAGTACTTC. Translated, this gives CSVDSARGQETQYF.